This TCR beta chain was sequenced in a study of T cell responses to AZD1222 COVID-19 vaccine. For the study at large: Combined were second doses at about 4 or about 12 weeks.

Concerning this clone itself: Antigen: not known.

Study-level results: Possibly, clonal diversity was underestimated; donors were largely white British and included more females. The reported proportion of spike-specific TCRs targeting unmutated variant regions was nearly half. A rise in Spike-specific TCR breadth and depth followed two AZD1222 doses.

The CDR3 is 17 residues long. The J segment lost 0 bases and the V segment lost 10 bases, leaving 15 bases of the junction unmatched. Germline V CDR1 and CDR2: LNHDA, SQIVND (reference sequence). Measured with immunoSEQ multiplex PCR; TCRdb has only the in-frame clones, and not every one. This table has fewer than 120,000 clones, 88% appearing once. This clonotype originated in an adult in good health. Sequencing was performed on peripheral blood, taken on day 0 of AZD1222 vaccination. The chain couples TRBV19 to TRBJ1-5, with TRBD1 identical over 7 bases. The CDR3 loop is CATSRTGPSLSNQPQHF. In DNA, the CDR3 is TGTGCCACCTCTCGGACAGGCCCTTCACTTAGCAATCAGCCCCAGCATTTT.